A selection of T cell receptor beta chains follows, all from one sample in a study of early T cells in non-severe SARS-CoV-2 infection. Using its own MiXCR run on the 5' RACE reads, TCRdb lists one record per CDR3 protein. The sample shows some 64,000 distinct CDR3 sequences, just over 20% of them seen only once. Sequenced material: whole blood, taken at baseline. The receptors originated from an adult who was a healthcare worker with PCR-confirmed SARS-CoV-2 infection or an uninfected control (not recorded which). Both conserved end residues are part of each CDR3. The D gene is left open where the match is weak. For some rows the clone size is stated as once, few or many, or as a class when expanded; others skip it.

CASSPGTGTGNSPLHF	TGTGCCAGCAGCCCAGGAACAGGGACGGGCAATTCACCCCTCCACTTT	TRBJ1-6	-	-	TRBV5-6
CSVELSPGYEQYF	TGCAGCGTTGAACTTTCGCCGGGCTACGAGCAGTACTTC	TRBJ2-7	-	many	TRBV29-1
CASSEDSGANVLTF	TGTGCCAGCAGTGAAGATTCTGGGGCCAACGTCCTGACTTTC	TRBJ2-6	-	many	TRBV6-4
CASSLERGISTDTQYF	TGTGCCAGCAGCTTAGAACGTGGGATAAGCACAGATACGCAGTATTTT	TRBJ2-3	-	once	TRBV7-9
CASRQQGTNTEAFF	TGTGCCAGCCGGCAACAGGGGACGAACACTGAAGCTTTCTTT	TRBJ1-1	TRBD1	-	TRBV7-8
CASGHQETQYF	TGTGCCTCCGGGCACCAAGAGACCCAGTACTTC	TRBJ2-5	-	-	TRBV2
CASGASLGAFF	TGTGCCAGTGGGGCAAGCCTGGGGGCTTTCTTT	TRBJ1-1	-	few	TRBV19
CASSPRGGTATEAFF	TGTGCCAGCAGTCCCCGGGGGGGTACAGCCACTGAAGCTTTCTTT	TRBJ1-1	-	-	TRBV12-3/TRBV12-4
CASSPPTSGSYNEQFF	TGTGCCAGCAGCCCCCCGACTAGCGGGAGCTACAATGAGCAGTTCTTC	TRBJ2-1	TRBD2	-	TRBV7-9
CASGIVGSTDTQYF	TGTGCCAGCGGGATTGTGGGAAGCACAGATACGCAGTATTTT	TRBJ2-3	-	-	TRBV5-6
CASRPQGLAGQGELFF	TGTGCCAGCAGACCCCAAGGACTAGCGGGACAAGGGGAGCTGTTTTTT	TRBJ2-2	TRBD2	few	TRBV6-5
CASSQSQARNQPQHF	TGTGCCAGCAGCCAATCGCAGGCCCGCAATCAGCCCCAGCATTTT	TRBJ1-5	-	few	TRBV3-1
CASSMDSTRTQYF	TGCGCCAGCAGTATGGACAGCACCCGTACCCAGTACTTC	TRBJ2-5	-	few	TRBV5-1
CASSTATGVVSEAFF	TGCGCCAGCAGTACCGCGACAGGGGTAGTGAGTGAAGCTTTCTTT	TRBJ1-1	TRBD1	many	TRBV10-2
CASSPRGNNAEQFF	TGCGCCAGCAGCCCCCGGGGGAACAACGCTGAGCAGTTCTTC	TRBJ2-1	-	few	TRBV4-1
CASSPLIGELFF	TGTGCCAGCAGCCCGCTAATAGGGGAGCTGTTTTTT	TRBJ2-2	-	-	TRBV11-2
CASSPLERRMAFF	TGTGCCAGCAGCCCCCTTGAGAGGAGGATGGCTTTCTTT	TRBJ1-1	-	-	TRBV7-9
CASSLAGSGANVLTF	TGTGCCAGCAGCTTAGCGGGGTCCGGGGCCAACGTCCTGACTTTC	TRBJ2-6	-	-	TRBV7-8
CASSEDWESYAYTF	TGTGCCAGCAGTGAAGATTGGGAGTCCTATGCCTACACCTTC	TRBJ1-2	-	-	TRBV6-1
CASSRQPVAYEQYF	TGTGCCAGCAGCCGGCAGCCGGTAGCCTACGAGCAGTACTTC	TRBJ2-7	-	few	TRBV3-1
CASRISGAANVLTF	TGTGCCAGCAGGATCAGTGGGGCGGCCAACGTCCTGACTTTC	TRBJ2-6	-	-	TRBV12-3/TRBV12-4
CASSERRKKAFF	TGTGCCAGCAGTGAACGCCGGAAGAAGGCTTTCTTT	TRBJ1-1	-	once	TRBV25-1
CASSFGSGEAQYF	TGTGCCAGCAGCTTCGGATCAGGGGAAGCGCAGTATTTT	TRBJ2-3	-	few	TRBV7-9
CASSLARGLGSNTEAFF	TGTGCCAGCAGCTTAGCGAGGGGGCTTGGATCCAACACTGAAGCTTTCTTT	TRBJ1-1	TRBD1	few	TRBV7-9
CASSSTPGQPQHF	TGTGCCAGCAGCTCCACCCCGGGTCAGCCCCAGCATTTT	TRBJ1-5	-	-	TRBV7-3
CASSFGGADFNEQFF	TGTGCCAGCAGCTTCGGGGGGGCCGATTTTAATGAGCAGTTCTTC	TRBJ2-1	TRBD2	-	TRBV7-6
CASSQDYGRVTEAFF	TGCGCCAGCAGCCAAGACTACGGCCGTGTCACTGAAGCTTTCTTT	TRBJ1-1	-	-	TRBV4-1
CSAGQGTREQYF	TGCAGTGCGGGACAGGGTACTCGCGAGCAGTACTTC	TRBJ2-7	TRBD1	-	TRBV20-1
CASSLASSGTQYF	TGTGCCAGCAGTTTAGCGTCCTCCGGGACCCAGTACTTC	TRBJ2-5	-	-	TRBV27
CASSLTSGANTGELFF	TGTGCCAGCAGCTTAACGTCAGGGGCGAACACCGGGGAGCTGTTTTTT	TRBJ2-2	-	few	TRBV7-3
CAISEPPGWAIYF	TGTGCCATCAGTGAACCCCCCGGTTGGGCCATATATTTT	TRBJ1-3	-	-	TRBV10-3
CASSLLGVYNEQFF	TGTGCCAGCAGCCTTCTCGGGGTATACAATGAGCAGTTCTTC	TRBJ2-1	-	many	TRBV3-1
CSARAAGSGGGPDTQYF	TGCAGTGCTAGAGCCGCCGGTAGTGGGGGCGGCCCAGATACGCAGTATTTT	TRBJ2-3	-	few	TRBV20-1
CASSYNRENRHSPLHF	TGTGCCAGCAGTTATAACAGGGAGAATCGTCACTCACCCCTCCACTTT	TRBJ1-6	-	few	TRBV6-4
CASSSTPNTGELFF	TGTGCCAGCAGTTCGACTCCGAACACCGGGGAGCTGTTTTTT	TRBJ2-2	-	once	TRBV6-2/TRBV6-3
CASSVSPWGTQYF	TGTGCCAGCAGCGTCTCCCCCTGGGGGACCCAGTACTTC	TRBJ2-5	-	-	TRBV6-1
CASRRQGALGNTIYF	TGTGCCAGCAGACGACAGGGGGCATTGGGAAACACCATATATTTT	TRBJ1-3	TRBD1	-	TRBV12-3/TRBV12-4
CASSWGQGNMNTEAFF	TGCGCCAGCAGCTGGGGACAGGGTAACATGAACACTGAAGCTTTCTTT	TRBJ1-1	TRBD1	-	TRBV5-1
CASFDGRNTGELFF	TGTGCCAGTTTCGACGGGAGGAACACCGGGGAGCTGTTTTTT	TRBJ2-2	-	-	TRBV19
CASRTGAGSTGELFF	TGCGCCAGCAGGACAGGAGCGGGTAGCACCGGGGAGCTGTTTTTT	TRBJ2-2	-	few	TRBV5-1
CASSEPGSNQPQHF	TGTGCCAGCAGTGAACCTGGCAGCAATCAGCCCCAGCATTTT	TRBJ1-5	-	many	TRBV6-6
CATSDSVRADTQYF	TGTGCCACCAGTGATTCTGTCAGGGCAGATACGCAGTATTTT	TRBJ2-3	-	-	TRBV24-1
CASSLDPTFETQYF	TGTGCCAGCAGCCTTGACCCAACGTTTGAGACCCAGTACTTC	TRBJ2-5	-	-	TRBV7-2
CSASSSGWGDTQYF	TGCAGTGCTAGTTCGAGCGGGTGGGGAGATACGCAGTATTTT	TRBJ2-3	-	few	TRBV20-1
CSVDYRESTDTQYF	TGCAGCGTTGATTACAGGGAAAGCACAGATACGCAGTATTTT	TRBJ2-3	-	few	TRBV29-1
CASSPGSGVLTTNYGYTF	TGTGCCAGCTCACCAGGTTCAGGGGTCCTTACTACTAACTATGGCTACACCTTC	TRBJ1-2	-	few	TRBV18
CSARAGGGTEAFF	TGCAGTGCTAGAGCAGGAGGTGGCACTGAAGCTTTCTTT	TRBJ1-1	-	many	TRBV20-1
CASSYGNRVGSPLHF	TGTGCCAGCAGTTACGGGAACAGGGTGGGTTCACCCCTCCACTTT	TRBJ1-6	-	-	TRBV6-2/TRBV6-3
CARSLKRTEAFF	TGTGCCAGAAGCTTGAAGAGGACTGAAGCTTTCTTT	TRBJ1-1	-	few	TRBV5-3
CAWSPVSYEQYF	TGTGCCTGGAGCCCAGTTTCCTACGAGCAGTACTTC	TRBJ2-7	-	-	TRBV30
CASSFSQGSYNEQFF	TGTGCCAGCAGCTTCTCTCAGGGCTCCTACAATGAGCAGTTCTTC	TRBJ2-1	-	-	TRBV7-8
CASSHAGLAGGHEQFF	TGTGCCAGCAGCCACGCGGGACTAGCGGGGGGGCATGAGCAGTTCTTC	TRBJ2-1	TRBD2	few	TRBV4-2
CAWSARGSYEQYF	TGTGCCTGGAGTGCCCGGGGCTCCTACGAGCAGTACTTC	TRBJ2-7	-	few	TRBV30
CASSPGPVGTQYF	TGTGCCAGCTCACCAGGTCCAGTTGGAACCCAGTACTTC	TRBJ2-5	-	few	TRBV18
CASSSLYNEQFF	TGCGCCAGCAGCTCACTTTACAATGAGCAGTTCTTC	TRBJ2-1	-	many	TRBV5-1
CSVAQNEQFF	TGCAGCGTTGCCCAGAATGAGCAGTTCTTC	TRBJ2-1	-	-	TRBV29-1
CASSRGTVNQPQHF	TGTGCCAGCAGCAGAGGGACAGTCAATCAGCCCCAGCATTTT	TRBJ1-5	TRBD1	-	TRBV11-2
CASSQGGRAGNTEAFF	TGCGCCAGCAGCCAAGGAGGCAGGGCAGGGAACACTGAAGCTTTCTTT	TRBJ1-1	-	many	TRBV4-1
CSAALPRGGDNEQFF	TGCAGTGCCGCCCTCCCTCGCGGGGGGGACAATGAGCAGTTCTTC	TRBJ2-1	TRBD2	-	TRBV20-1
CASSESGETQYF	TGCGCCAGCAGTGAAAGTGGGGAGACCCAGTACTTC	TRBJ2-5	-	-	TRBV10-2